One sample yielded the 7 T cell receptor beta chains listed below, sequenced in a study of blood T cells in healthy people across ages. Primed by a sample-barcoded 5' primer and a J-beta primer mix, a second PCR proceeded for roughly 6 to 12 cycles. TCRdb itself ran the 5' RACE reads through MiXCR, one entry per CDR3 protein. Counted here are under 850,000 distinct CDR3 sequences, roughly 35% occurring once; the ten biggest clones make up 10% to 15%. Sequenced: blood. The source is a man aged 18 to 30 in good health.

CDR3 residues: CATKGAQVPGELFF. CDR3 in DNA: TGTGCCACCAAAGGGGCGCAGGTCCCCGGGGAGCTGTTTTTT. The chain recombines TRBV24-1 with TRBJ2-2; maybe TRBD1 (5 bases). Germline lookup yields CDR1 KGHDR and CDR2 SFDVKD. V lost 8 bases to trimming and J lost 6 bases, with 15 bases between them. This CDR3 is built from 14 residues.

The chain links TRBV5-1 to TRBJ2-1; no clear D. The J call may be in error: the DNA end matches TRBJ2-7 better. The CDR3 consists of 13 residues. Germline CDR1 and CDR2: SGHRS and YFSETQ. The CDR3 region is CASSLGTLNEQYF. In DNA form, the CDR3 reads TGCGCCAGCAGCTTGGGCACCCTCAATGAGCAGTACTTC.

The rearrangement joins TRBV5-5 to TRBJ2-7, with 13 bases lining up with TRBD2. Germline V CDR1 and CDR2: SGHKS, YYEKEE (reference sequence). There are 17 residues in the CDR3. V trimming: 4 bases; J trimming: 1 base; junction bases outside the gene matches: 8. CDR3 DNA: TGTGCCAGCAGCCTATACTGGACTAGCGGGGGATCCTACGAGCAGTACTTC. It translates to CASSLYWTSGGSYEQYF. Drawing the rest from reference TRBV5-5 and TRBJ2-7, the complete variable domain is DAGVTQSPTHLIKTRGQQVTLRCSPISGHKSVSWYQQVLGQGPQFIFQYYEKEERGRGNFPDRFSARQFPNYSSELNVNALLLGDSALYLCASSLYWTSGGSYEQYFGPGTRLTVT.

Ten or more counts support this clonotype. This sequence joins TRBV20-1 and TRBJ2-1; 7 positions agree with TRBD2. The CDR3 contains 14 residues. Germline trimming cut 1 base from V and 0 bases from J; bases unmatched to any gene: 0. CDR1 and CDR2 (germline): DFQATT, SNEGSKA (reference sequence). CDR3 region: CSARVAGSYNEQFF. The CDR3 DNA reads as TGCAGTGCTAGAGTAGCGGGCTCCTACAATGAGCAGTTCTTC.

The table lists this clonotype with a count of one. V and J are TRBV27 and TRBJ1-1; D might be TRBD1 (5 bases). The germline V and J ends were trimmed by 6 bases and 0 bases, with 20 bases remaining between them. CDR3 length equals 17 residues. The germline gives CDR1 MNHEY, CDR2 SMNVEV (reference sequence). CDR3 DNA: TGTGCCAGCAGCCGGATTGAGGGGCGCTACCTGAACACTGAAGCTTTCTTT. Translation gives CASSRIEGRYLNTEAFF.

This clonotype was recorded at least ten times. The junction departs from the called germline gene at one end, perhaps through a read error. This chain links TRBV20-1 with TRBJ2-3; D perhaps matches TRBD2 (5 bases). This CDR3 is built from 13 residues. Germline lookup yields CDR1 DFQATT and CDR2 SNEGSKA (reference sequence). The CDR3 coding sequence is TGCAGTGCTAACGGACTTGGCACATATACGCAGTATTTT. It encodes CSANGLGTYTQYF.

This clonotype occurred many times. The rearrangement links TRBV4-3 to TRBJ2-1; TRBD2 matches 8 bases. The CDR3 consists of 15 residues. Trimming at V came to 5 bases and at J to 6 bases, leaving 9 bases not matched to a gene. Germline V gene lookup returns CDR1 LGHNA and CDR2 YSLEER. CDR3 nucleotides: TGCGCCAGCAGCGATCGAGCGGGGGAGCTCAATGAGCAGTTCTTC. Its protein is CASSDRAGELNEQFF.